Detailed here is one T cell receptor beta chain. Its antigen is undetermined. This specimen comes from a study of CD8 T cells in Susac syndrome. About the research overall: The Susac syndrome patients were therapy-naive, on corticosteroids, or on intravenous immunoglobulin alone at blood draw.

Random hexamers were used to reverse transcribe an amount of about 0.45 to 1 ug RNA. Amplification of TCR beta CDR3 was carried out by immunoSEQ multiplex PCR, which covered 54 Vbeta and 13 Jbeta segments. From the immunoSEQ multiplex PCR reads, TCRdb called clonotypes with MiXCR, one entry per CDR3 protein. The sample gives under 150,000 distinct CDR3 sequences, 95% of which show up once; 0.14% is in the top ten. Whole-study findings and limits: CD4+ repertoires of Susac syndrome patients lacked detectable clonal expansion. The relatively small number of individuals in the TCR sequencing and HLA analysis was acknowledged by the study.

Sequenced sample: CD4+ T cells from PBMCs. This receptor was taken from a human donor with Susac syndrome.

DNA for the CDR3: TGTGCCAGCAGTCTCGGTTTGTCCGGGGAGCTGTTTTTT. Translated, it gives CASSLGLSGELFF. J is TRBJ2-2 and V is TRBV12-3 or TRBV12-4; D gene ambiguous. The CDR3 is 13 amino acids. V dropped 5 bases and J dropped 6 bases, with 10 bases sitting between them.